A single sample gave rise to the 15 T cell receptor beta chains below, sequenced in a study of blood T cell repertoires in COVID-19. Sequencing was performed with immunoSEQ multiplex PCR; in TCRdb, only in-frame clones are kept and a portion is missing. The sample lists under 450,000 clones, approximately 80% occurring once. Sequenced sample: peripheral blood. Source of these receptors: a human donor with acute or convalescent COVID-19. The donor label of this sample is uncertain.

CDR3 DNA sequence: TGCGCCAGCAGCCCCGGGGGGGCCAGGTACAATGAGCAGTTCTTC. This translates into CASSPGGARYNEQFF. The rearrangement links TRBV5-1 to TRBJ2-1; 8 bases fit TRBD2. The J segment lost 4 bases and the V segment lost 4 bases, leaving 7 bases of the junction unmatched. The CDR3 is made up of 15 amino acids. Germline CDR1 and CDR2: SGHRS and YFSETQ.

The CDR3 nucleotides read TGTGCCAGCAGTTACTCCTTACAGGGCAATCAGCCCCAGCATTTT. Amino acids: CASSYSLQGNQPQHF. The chain recombines TRBV6-5 with TRBJ1-5, with TRBD1 as a possible D gene (5 bases). This CDR3 spans 15 amino acids. V lost 0 bases to trimming and J lost 2 bases, with 8 bases between them. The germline V gene has CDR1 MNHEY and CDR2 SVGAGI.

The chain links TRBV30 to TRBJ1-6, with a possible D match to TRBD1 (6 bases). Trimming left V 7 bases short and J 10 bases short, with 20 bases between. The CDR3 consists of 14 residues. Germline V gives CDR1 GTSNPN, CDR2 SVGIG (reference sequence). The CDR3 reads CASDYRVMGSPLHF. Here the CDR3 DNA reads TGTGCCTCCGATTACAGGGTAATGGGGTCACCCCTCCACTTT.

This clone was counted once. The genes are TRBV5-1 and TRBJ2-3; 7 bases line up with TRBD2. This CDR3 has 16 residues. V lost 4 bases and J lost 4; bases outside the gene matches: 12. CDR1 and CDR2 from the germline V gene are SGHRS and YFSETQ. The CDR3 sequence is CASSQTSPSGADTQYF. As DNA, the CDR3 is TGCGCCAGCAGCCAGACTAGCCCCTCCGGGGCAGATACGCAGTATTTT.

The rearrangement joins TRBV27 to TRBJ2-2; tentative D call: TRBD1 (5 bases). V lost 6 bases to trimming and J lost 0 bases, with 14 bases between them. The germline gives CDR1 MNHEY, CDR2 SMNVEV (reference sequence). This CDR3 has 16 residues. The CDR3 DNA is TGTGCCAGCAGCCCCAACCCAGGGCCGAACACCGGGGAGCTGTTTTTT. This sequence encodes CASSPNPGPNTGELFF.

A single count supports this clone. This chain connects TRBV5-1 to TRBJ2-7; 10 nucleotides line up with TRBD2. The V gene's germline CDR1 is SGHRS and CDR2 YFSETQ. With V trimmed by 4 bases and J by 6 bases, 7 bases remained unmatched. CDR3 size: 14 residues. CDR3 loop: CASSQTSGEVEQYF. The CDR3 bases are TGCGCCAGCAGCCAAACTAGCGGGGAGGTCGAGCAGTACTTC.

This chain uses TRBV27 with TRBJ1-4, with 9 nucleotides matching TRBD1. Germline V gene sequence: CDR1 MNHEY, CDR2 SMNVEV (reference sequence). The CDR3 has 15 residues. V lost 0 bases, J lost 8 bases, and 4 bases stayed unmatched. CDR3 region: CASSLSDRGSEKLFF. CDR3 nucleotides: TGTGCCAGCAGTTTATCGGACAGGGGCAGCGAAAAACTGTTTTTT. The full variable domain, completed using reference TRBV27 and TRBJ1-4, is EAQVTQNPRYLITVTGKKLTVTCSQNMNHEYMSWYRQDPGLGLRQIYYSMNVEVTDKGDVPEGYKVSRKEKRNFPLILESPSPNQTSLYFCASSLSDRGSEKLFFGSGTQLSVL.

This clone appeared a few times. The chain couples TRBV21-1 to TRBJ1-1; the DNA was not used to check the table's D call, TRBD1. TRBV21-1 counts as a pseudogene. CDR3 length: 18 residues. CDR3 in DNA: TGTGCCAGCAGCAAATTAAGAAGGACAGGGTTGATGAACACTGAAGCTTTCTTT. Protein sequence: CASSKLRRTGLMNTEAFF.

The table lists this clone with a count of one. The V gene is TRBV29-1, the J gene TRBJ2-7; D is possibly TRBD1 (6 bases). From germline, CDR1 is SQVTM and CDR2 ANQGSEA. The V and J ends lost 0 bases and 9 bases respectively, with 18 bases between them. This CDR3 region has 14 residues. The CDR3 DNA is TGCAGCGTTGAAGACAGGTTGAAAAAGACAGGGCAGTACTTC. It codes for CSVEDRLKKTGQYF.

CDR3 DNA: TGTGCCAGCGCAAGGAGACAGATGAACACTGAAGCTTTCTTT. It yields the protein CASARRQMNTEAFF. This chain uses TRBV27 with TRBJ1-1; D is perhaps TRBD1 (5 bases). The germline V gene has CDR1 MNHEY and CDR2 SMNVEV (reference sequence). V lost 8 bases and J lost 0, with 13 bases in between. The CDR3 is 14 amino acids.

This chain links TRBV7-6 with TRBJ2-1, with D perhaps matching TRBD1 (5 bases). Germline loops: CDR1 SGHVS, CDR2 FNYEAQ. This CDR3 region has 14 residues. Trimming removed 5 bases at V and 6 bases at J, with 14 bases between. The CDR3 region is CASSPTPDSNEQFF. The CDR3 bases are TGTGCCAGCAGCCCCACCCCCGACAGCAATGAGCAGTTCTTC.

This chain connects TRBV14 to TRBJ1-3, with 7 bases matching TRBD1. There are 16 residues in the CDR3. Germline V gene sequence: CDR1 SGHDN, CDR2 FVKESK. V shed 6 bases, J shed 3 bases, and the junction held 11 bases outside the gene matches. Here the CDR3 DNA reads TGTGCCAGCAGGGCGGGACAGCAAAAAATTGGAAACACCATATATTTT. Amino acids: CASRAGQQKIGNTIYF.

This CDR3 is CASSPLGREGQPQHF. In nucleotides, the CDR3 is TGTGCCAGCAGCCCCTTGGGAAGGGAGGGTCAGCCCCAGCATTTT. This sequence joins TRBV28 and TRBJ1-5; D remains ambiguous. The ends were cut back, 6 bases at V and 6 bases at J, with 18 bases in the middle. Germline CDR1 MDHEN, CDR2 SYDVKM. This CDR3 comprises 15 residues.

V is TRBV18 and J is TRBJ1-6, with 8 bases aligning to TRBD1. Trimming cost V 3 bases and J 7 bases; bases outside gene matches: 2. The CDR3 spans 14 residues. CDR1 is KGHSH and CDR2 is LQKENI in the germline V gene. The CDR3 reads CASSPRTGNSPLHF. CDR3 bases: TGTGCCAGCTCACCCCGGACAGGGAATTCACCCCTCCACTTT.

The rearrangement uses TRBV7-2 and TRBJ1-5, with D tentatively TRBD1 (6 bases). V was trimmed by 2 bases and J by 2 bases, leaving 10 bases between them. CDR1 and CDR2 (germline): SGHTA, FQGNSA. This CDR3 contains 15 residues. The CDR3 DNA sequence: TGTGCCAGCAGCTTACAGGACAGCCGCAATCAGCCCCAGCATTTT. Protein: CASSLQDSRNQPQHF.